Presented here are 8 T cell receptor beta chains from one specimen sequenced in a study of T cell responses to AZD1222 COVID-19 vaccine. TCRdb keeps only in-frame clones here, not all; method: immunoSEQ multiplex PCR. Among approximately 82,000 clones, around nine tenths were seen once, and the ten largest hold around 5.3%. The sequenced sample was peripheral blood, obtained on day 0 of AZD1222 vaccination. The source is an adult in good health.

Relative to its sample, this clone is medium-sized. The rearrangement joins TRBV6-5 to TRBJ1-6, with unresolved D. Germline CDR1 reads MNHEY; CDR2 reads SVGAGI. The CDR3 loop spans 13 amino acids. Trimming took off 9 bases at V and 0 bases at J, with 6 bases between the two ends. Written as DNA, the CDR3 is TGTGCCAGTGGCCCCTCCTATAATTCACCCCTCCACTTT. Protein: CASGPSYNSPLHF.

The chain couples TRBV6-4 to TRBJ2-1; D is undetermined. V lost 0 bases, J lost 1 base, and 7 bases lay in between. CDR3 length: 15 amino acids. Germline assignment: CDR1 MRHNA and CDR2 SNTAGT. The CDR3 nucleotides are TGTGCCAGCAGTGACTCGCGAGCTTCCTACAATGAGCAGTTCTTC. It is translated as CASSDSRASYNEQFF.

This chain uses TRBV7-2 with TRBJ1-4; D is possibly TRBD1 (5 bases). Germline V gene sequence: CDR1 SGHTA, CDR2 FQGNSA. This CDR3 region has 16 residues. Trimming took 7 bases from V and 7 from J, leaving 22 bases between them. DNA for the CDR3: TGTGCCAGCACCCTCTATTTAGGGACTCGGGGTGAAAAACTGTTTTTT. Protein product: CASTLYLGTRGEKLFF.

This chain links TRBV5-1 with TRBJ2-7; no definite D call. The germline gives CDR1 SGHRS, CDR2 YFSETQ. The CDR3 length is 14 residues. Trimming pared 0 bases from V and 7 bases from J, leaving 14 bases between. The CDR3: CASSLETPEREQYF. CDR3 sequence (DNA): TGCGCCAGCAGCTTGGAGACACCCGAGAGGGAGCAGTACTTC.

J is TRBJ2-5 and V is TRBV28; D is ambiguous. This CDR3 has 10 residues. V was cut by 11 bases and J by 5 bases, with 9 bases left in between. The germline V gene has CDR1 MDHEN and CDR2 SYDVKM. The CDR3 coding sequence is TGTGCCGTGGCGAGGGAGACCCAGTACTTC. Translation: CAVARETQYF.

This CDR3 reads CASSPPVKGDYGYTF. The CDR3 DNA follows: TGTGCCAGCTCACCACCGGTAAAGGGGGACTATGGCTACACCTTC. V and J are TRBV18 and TRBJ1-2, with a possible D match to TRBD1 (6 bases). The germline gives CDR1 KGHSH, CDR2 LQKENI. This CDR3 comprises 15 residues. Between the trimmed V and J ends, which lost 0 bases and 3 bases, there was a span of 11 bases.

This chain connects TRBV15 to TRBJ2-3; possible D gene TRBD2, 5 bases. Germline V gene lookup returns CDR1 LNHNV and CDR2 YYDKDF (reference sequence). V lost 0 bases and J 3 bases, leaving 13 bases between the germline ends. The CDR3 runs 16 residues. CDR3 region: CATSRDSGVATDTQYF. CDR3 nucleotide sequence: TGTGCCACCAGCAGAGATAGTGGGGTAGCGACAGATACGCAGTATTTT.

The CDR3 DNA reads TGTGCCAGCTCACCTGAGAGGAGCTCCTATAATTCACCCCTCCACTTT. As protein: CASSPERSSYNSPLHF. This chain joins TRBV18 and TRBJ1-6; D not resolved. CDR1 and CDR2 from the germline V gene are KGHSH and LQKENI. V was pared by 3 bases and J by 0 bases, with 9 bases between. CDR3 length equals 16 residues.